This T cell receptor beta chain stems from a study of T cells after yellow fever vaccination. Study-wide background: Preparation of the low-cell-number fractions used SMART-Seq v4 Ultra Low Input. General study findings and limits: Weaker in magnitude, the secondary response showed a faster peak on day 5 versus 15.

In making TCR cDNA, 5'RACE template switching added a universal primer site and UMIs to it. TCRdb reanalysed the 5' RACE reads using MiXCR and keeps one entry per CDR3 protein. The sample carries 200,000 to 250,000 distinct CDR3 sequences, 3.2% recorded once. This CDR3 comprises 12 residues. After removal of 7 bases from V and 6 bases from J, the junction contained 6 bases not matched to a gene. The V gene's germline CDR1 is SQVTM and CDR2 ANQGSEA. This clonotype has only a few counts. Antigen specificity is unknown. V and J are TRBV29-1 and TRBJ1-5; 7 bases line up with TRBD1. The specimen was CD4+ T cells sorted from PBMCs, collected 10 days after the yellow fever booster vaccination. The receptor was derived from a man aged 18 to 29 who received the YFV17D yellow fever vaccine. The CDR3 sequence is CSAGTVGQPQHF. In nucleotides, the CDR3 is TGCAGCGCCGGGACAGTAGGTCAGCCCCAGCATTTT. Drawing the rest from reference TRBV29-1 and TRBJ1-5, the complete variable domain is SAVISQKPSRDICQRGTSLTIQCQVDSQVTMMFWYRQQPGQSLTLIATANQGSEATYESGFVIDKFPISRPNLTFSTLTVSNMSPEDSSIYLCSAGTVGQPQHFGDGTRLSIL.